Listed below are T cell receptor beta chains from one sample, sequenced in a study of regulatory T cells in long-lasting Graves disease. Via MiXCR, TCRdb re-called the multiplex PCR reads, giving one row per CDR3 protein. The sample has roughly 500,000 distinct CDR3 sequences, about a fifth seen once. Sample: peripheral blood mononuclear cells (PBMCs), taken when the disease was refractory, from a patient treated with antithyroid drugs. The receptors shown here come from a female donor with Graves disease. The CDR3 runs from the conserved cysteine through the conserved F or W. A D gene is named only where the DNA matches it firmly. Clone size is not always given. Where it is, it says once, few, many or a class for expanded clones.

J gene	D gene	V gene	clone size	CDR3 protein	CDR3 DNA
TRBJ1-1	NA	TRBV2	many	CASSVGGLAEAFF	TGTGCCAGCAGTGTAGGGGGGTTAGCCGAAGCTTTCTTT
TRBJ1-2	NA	TRBV24-1	many	CATSDSGTAYYGYTF	TGTGCCACCAGTGATTCCGGAACAGCCTATTATGGCTACACCTTC
TRBJ1-1	NA	TRBV19	NA	CASTEPNTEAFF	TGTGCCAGTACCGAACCGAACACTGAAGCTTTCTTT
TRBJ1-1	NA	TRBV28	many	CASFPRGRGTTEAFF	TGTGCCAGCTTCCCCCGGGGCCGGGGGACCACTGAAGCTTTCTTT
TRBJ2-7	TRBD1	TRBV14	NA	CASSQVAGGATYEQYF	TGTGCCAGCAGCCAAGTTGCAGGGGGCGCAACCTACGAGCAGTACTTC
TRBJ1-3	NA	TRBV10-3	NA	CAISVRAGNTIYF	TGTGCCATCAGTGTAAGGGCTGGAAACACCATATATTTT
TRBJ1-1	NA	TRBV3-1	many	CASSQDSRFDTEAFF	TGTGCCAGCAGCCAAGATTCACGGTTTGACACTGAAGCTTTCTTT
TRBJ1-2	NA	TRBV9	NA	CASSQFSGPENYGYTF	TGTGCCAGCAGCCAATTCTCCGGGCCGGAAAACTATGGCTACACCTTC
TRBJ2-4	NA	TRBV4-1	NA	CASSQGVLAKNIQYF	TGCGCCAGCAGCCAGGGGGTCCTAGCCAAAAACATTCAGTACTTC
TRBJ1-6	NA	TRBV2	NA	CASNEVGINSPLHF	TGTGCCAGCAATGAGGTGGGGATAAATTCACCCCTCCACTTT
TRBJ1-2	NA	TRBV20-1	NA	CSAGSRGGPYYGYTF	TGCAGTGCTGGTAGTCGCGGGGGGCCCTACTATGGCTACACCTTC
TRBJ2-3	TRBD2	TRBV24-1	few	CATSDFGKREASDTQYF	TGTGCCACCAGTGATTTTGGAAAGCGGGAGGCCTCAGATACGCAGTATTTT
TRBJ1-1	NA	TRBV29-1	many	CSVDMGTEAFF	TGCAGCGTTGATATGGGAACTGAAGCTTTCTTT
TRBJ2-2	NA	TRBV12-3/TRBV12-4	many	CASRNDNSGTGELFF	TGTGCCAGCAGGAATGACAATTCGGGCACCGGGGAGCTGTTTTTT
TRBJ2-6	NA	TRBV25-1	few	CASSERDRSLSGANVLTF	TGTGCCAGCAGTGAAAGGGACCGAAGTCTCTCTGGGGCCAACGTCCTGACTTTC
TRBJ2-7	TRBD1	TRBV11-1	many	CASSSGQVIYEQYF	TGTGCCAGCAGCTCCGGACAGGTAATCTACGAGCAGTACTTC
TRBJ1-1	TRBD1	TRBV7-2	many	CASSARQGANTEAFF	TGTGCCAGCAGCGCCCGACAGGGGGCGAACACTGAAGCTTTCTTT
TRBJ2-7	NA	TRBV2	many	CASQEGQPYEQYF	TGTGCCAGCCAGGAAGGACAGCCCTACGAGCAGTACTTC
TRBJ2-1	NA	TRBV24-1	NA	CATSDVAAYNEQFF	TGTGCCACCAGTGACGTGGCGGCCTACAATGAGCAGTTCTTC
TRBJ1-5	NA	TRBV7-2	NA	CASSLVSGGGNQPQHF	TGTGCCAGCAGCTTAGTTTCTGGGGGCGGCAATCAGCCCCAGCATTTT
TRBJ2-1	TRBD2	TRBV10-3	NA	CAISESLAGAGNEQFF	TGTGCCATCAGTGAGTCGCTAGCGGGAGCTGGCAATGAGCAGTTCTTC
TRBJ2-2	NA	TRBV6-2/TRBV6-3	many	CASSYRGPELFF	TGTGCCAGCAGTTATCGAGGTCCGGAGCTGTTTTTT
TRBJ2-5	NA	TRBV28	many	CASGSRRRTLQETQYF	TGTGCCAGCGGGTCCCGGCGACGGACCCTCCAAGAGACCCAGTACTTC
TRBJ2-2	NA	TRBV6-9	few	CASSFYGVDTGELFF	TGTGCCAGCAGTTTCTATGGGGTCGACACCGGGGAGCTGTTTTTT
TRBJ1-1	TRBD1	TRBV28	many	CASTLLGRQGAEAFF	TGTGCCAGCACTCTTTTAGGGAGACAGGGTGCTGAAGCTTTCTTT
TRBJ2-5	NA	TRBV6-2/TRBV6-3	many	CASRFRPPGGTQYF	TGTGCCAGCAGGTTTAGACCTCCCGGGGGGACCCAGTACTTC
TRBJ2-7	TRBD2	TRBV20-1	few	CSAKGVAGSYEQYF	TGCAGTGCAAAGGGGGTAGCGGGGTCCTACGAGCAGTACTTC